This T cell receptor beta chain appears in the sequencing data of a study of blood T cell repertoires in COVID-19. Study-level information: Whether acute or convalescent, the COVID-19 samples came from the United States, Italy and Spain.

Germline-derived CDR1 and CDR2 are MDHEN and SYDVKM. The CDR3 is 15 amino acids. Trimming removed 6 bases from V and 0 bases from J, with 12 bases in between. Some clones are missing from TCRdb's copy, which holds only in-frame ones; the method was immunoSEQ multiplex PCR. The sample carries over 100,000 clones, about 90% recorded once. The chain joins TRBV28 to TRBJ1-3, with D possibly matching TRBD1 (5 bases). The sample was peripheral blood. The source of this sequence is a man aged 45-60 years with acute or convalescent COVID-19. The CDR3 protein is CASSGGGLSGNTIYF. The DNA for the CDR3 is TGTGCCAGCAGCGGGGGAGGCCTCTCTGGAAACACCATATATTTT.